These 27 T cell receptor beta chains share one sample of origin, sequenced in a study of blood T cell repertoires in COVID-19. TCRdb's table, derived via immunoSEQ multiplex PCR, lists solely in-frame clones and lacks some. Of 150,000 to 200,000 clones in the sample, roughly four fifths were seen once. Sequencing was done on a sample of peripheral blood. Receptors originate from a woman aged 80 or older with acute or convalescent COVID-19.

The DNA of the CDR3 is TGTGCCAGCAGCCTTGGTTACCTAAGTGAGCAGTACTTC. It encodes CASSLGYLSEQYF. The rearrangement joins TRBV5-4 to TRBJ2-7, with D unresolved. The CDR3 runs 13 residues. Trimming cost V 4 bases and J 7 bases, with 15 bases left between them. Germline CDR1 is SGHNT and CDR2 is YYREEE (reference sequence).

This sequence joins TRBV10-3 and TRBJ1-5, with a weak D call TRBD1 (6 bases). CDR1 ENHRY and CDR2 SYGVKD come from the germline V gene. The CDR3 is 13 residues long. Trimming shortened V by 6 bases and J by 4 bases, and 10 bases separated the two germline ends. The chain's CDR3 is CAIRPTGNQPQHF. CDR3 in DNA: TGTGCCATCAGGCCCACAGGGAATCAGCCCCAGCATTTT.

The J gene is TRBJ1-1, the V gene TRBV7-9; D perhaps matches TRBD1 (6 bases). The CDR3 sequence is 14 residues long. The V and J ends lost 5 bases and 1 base respectively, with 11 bases between them. Germline CDR1 and CDR2: SEHNR and FQNEAQ (reference sequence). This chain's CDR3 is CASSPSTGNTEAFF. In nucleotides, the CDR3 is TGTGCCAGCAGCCCATCGACAGGGAACACTGAAGCTTTCTTT.

The rearrangement uses TRBV27 and TRBJ1-2; D might be TRBD1 (6 bases). Germline-derived CDR1 and CDR2 are MNHEY and SMNVEV (reference sequence). Between the trimmed V and J ends, which lost 3 bases and 4 bases, there was a span of 12 bases. The CDR3 is 14 amino acids. CDR3 nucleotides: TGTGCCAGCAGTTTGGGGGGGGCTGGCTATGGCTACACCTTC. Encoded protein: CASSLGGAGYGYTF.

DNA of the CDR3: TGTGCCAGCAGCTTGGGACAGGGACTTCGGAACTATGGCTACACCTTC. Protein sequence: CASSLGQGLRNYGYTF. V gene TRBV5-4 combines with J gene TRBJ1-2; the match to TRBD1 covers 7 bases. V gave up 0 bases and J gave up 2 bases; unmatched junction bases: 7. Per germline, CDR1 SGHNT and CDR2 YYREEE (reference sequence). This CDR3 comprises 16 residues.

V usage is TRBV7-6 and J usage is TRBJ2-3, with 11 bases matching TRBD2. J gave up 4 bases and V 2 bases, and 8 bases lay outside the gene matches. Germline CDR1 SGHVS, CDR2 FNYEAQ. The CDR3 covers 17 residues. The CDR3, as DNA: TGTGCCAGCAGCTTATTAGCGGGAGGGCCTTTATCAGATACGCAGTATTTT. This codes for CASSLLAGGPLSDTQYF.

This sequence joins TRBV5-4 and TRBJ2-7; the match to TRBD2 covers 14 bases. Per the germline V gene, CDR1 is SGHNT and CDR2 is YYREEE (reference sequence). The junction had 3 bases not matched to a gene; V was cut back by 4 bases and J by 3 bases. The CDR3 runs to 15 residues. CDR3 DNA: TGTGCCAGCAGCGGGGGGACTAGCGGGGGCTACGAGCAGTACTTC. Translation: CASSGGTSGGYEQYF.

The V and J genes are TRBV18 and TRBJ1-3; 8 bases fit TRBD1. CDR3 size: 16 residues. V trimming: 3 bases; J trimming: 4 bases; junction bases outside the gene matches: 8. The germline V gene has CDR1 KGHSH and CDR2 LQKENI. The DNA of the CDR3 is TGTGCCAGCTCACCGTCGACAGGGGTGTCAGGAAACACCATATATTTT. Amino acids: CASSPSTGVSGNTIYF.

V usage is TRBV27 and J usage is TRBJ1-6; 8 bases map to TRBD1. Per the germline V gene, CDR1 is MNHEY and CDR2 is SMNVEV (reference sequence). V was pared by 3 bases and J by 9 bases, with 7 bases of the junction left unmatched. The CDR3 is 15 amino acids. The CDR3 DNA follows: TGTGCCAGCAGTTTTTTCAGGGGGCTTACTTCACCCCTCCACTTT. Protein: CASSFFRGLTSPLHF.

The chain uses TRBV10-3 and TRBJ1-1; 8 bases line up with TRBD1. Trimming cost V 3 bases and J 9 bases; bases outside gene matches: 6. The CDR3 extends over 13 amino acids. From germline, CDR1 is ENHRY and CDR2 SYGVKD. The chain's CDR3 is CAISDDRGLKAFF. DNA for the CDR3: TGTGCCATCAGTGATGACAGGGGCTTAAAAGCTTTCTTT.

This clone has only a few counts. The CDR3 nucleotides read TGTGCCAGCAGCTTAGCCAGGGGTCACAACAATGAGCAGTTCTTC. The encoded protein is CASSLARGHNNEQFF. The rearrangement joins TRBV11-2 to TRBJ2-1, with TRBD1 as a possible D gene (6 bases). Germline values: CDR1 SGHAT, CDR2 FQNNGV. This CDR3 contains 15 residues. V shed 1 base and J shed 5 bases, with 12 bases lying between them. Filled out from reference TRBV11-2 and TRBJ2-1, the complete variable domain reads EAGVAQSPRYKIIEKRQSVAFWCNPISGHATLYWYQQILGQGPKLLIQFQNNGVVDDSQLPKDRFSAERLKGVDSTLKIQPAKLEDSAVYLCASSLARGHNNEQFFGPGTRLTVL.

The J gene is TRBJ1-5, the V gene TRBV19, with D perhaps matching TRBD1 (6 bases). CDR3 length: 19 amino acids. The V gene's germline CDR1 is LNHDA and CDR2 SQIVND (reference sequence). Trimming shortened V by 4 bases and J by 4 bases, and 26 bases separated the two germline ends. CDR3: CASSKVRGLGSGPNQPQHF. CDR3 coding DNA: TGTGCCAGTAGTAAAGTCAGGGGCCTAGGTTCTGGTCCTAATCAGCCCCAGCATTTT.

The chain combines TRBV24-1 with TRBJ1-5; perhaps TRBD1 as D (5 bases). CDR1 is KGHDR and CDR2 is SFDVKD in the germline V gene. This CDR3 contains 15 residues. V was trimmed by 3 bases and J by 5 bases, leaving 13 bases between them. The CDR3 DNA reads TGTGCCACCAGTGATCTAGGACATCCTTATCAGCCCCAGCATTTT. Its translation is CATSDLGHPYQPQHF.

The rearrangement joins TRBV5-4 to TRBJ2-2, with 8 bases identical to TRBD2. The V gene end was trimmed by 1 base and the J gene end by 6 bases; junction bases not matched to a gene: 11. CDR1 and CDR2 (germline): SGHNT, YYREEE (reference sequence). The CDR3 is 17 residues long. CDR3 in DNA: TGTGCCAGCAGCTTGACCAATAGCGGGAAGGTGGCCGGGGAGCTGTTTTTT. Its protein product is CASSLTNSGKVAGELFF.

The rearrangement uses TRBV12-5 and TRBJ2-1; 8 positions match TRBD2. Germline V gene lookup returns CDR1 LGHNT and CDR2 FRNRAP. With 6 bases clipped from V and 2 bases from J, the junction kept 6 bases outside the gene matches. This CDR3 has 15 amino acids. The CDR3 is CASGSGLAPYNEQFF. The DNA of the CDR3 is TGTGCTAGTGGCTCAGGACTAGCCCCCTACAATGAGCAGTTCTTC.

This clone has more than one count but fewer than ten. The V and J genes are TRBV19 and TRBJ2-1; tentative D call: TRBD1 (5 bases). Germline V gives CDR1 LNHDA, CDR2 SQIVND (reference sequence). Deletions cut 4 bases from V and 0 bases from J, with 10 bases between. The length of the CDR3 is 15 residues. CDR3: CASSTTANSYNEQFF. The CDR3 DNA sequence: TGTGCCAGTAGTACGACAGCGAACTCCTACAATGAGCAGTTCTTC.

The chain employs TRBV18 and TRBJ2-7; TRBD2 matches 9 bases. With V trimmed by 1 base and J by 5 bases, 3 bases remained unmatched. CDR3 length: 14 residues. Germline V gene lookup returns CDR1 KGHSH and CDR2 LQKENI. CDR3 sequence reads: CASSPLAGVDEQYF. CDR3 nucleotide sequence: TGTGCCAGCTCACCACTAGCGGGAGTCGACGAGCAGTACTTC.

V usage is TRBV7-2 and J usage is TRBJ1-2, with a possible D match to TRBD1 (5 bases). Germline V gene sequence: CDR1 SGHTA, CDR2 FQGNSA. V lost 1 base and J lost 0, with 12 bases in between. The CDR3 spans 16 residues. The CDR3 region is CASSLDTGVSNYGYTF. In nucleotides, the CDR3 is TGTGCCAGCAGCTTAGACACGGGGGTTTCTAACTATGGCTACACCTTC.

The chain combines TRBV5-1 with TRBJ2-6; possible D gene TRBD1, 6 bases. This CDR3 contains 15 residues. The germline V gene encodes CDR1 SGHRS and CDR2 YFSETQ. V was cut by 0 bases and J by 2 bases, with 6 bases left in between. The CDR3 is CASSLAGAGANVLTF. CDR3 in DNA: TGCGCCAGCAGCTTGGCAGGGGCTGGGGCCAACGTCCTGACTTTC.

V and J are TRBV13 and TRBJ2-7; TRBD2 might be the D (6 bases). This CDR3 has 14 residues. The V and J ends lost 4 bases and 0 bases respectively, with 10 bases between them. Per germline, CDR1 PRHDT and CDR2 FYEKMQ (reference sequence). The CDR3 region is CASSYSGGSYEQYF. CDR3 sequence (DNA): TGTGCCAGCAGCTATAGCGGAGGCTCCTACGAGCAGTACTTC.

This clone was counted a single time. This chain uses TRBV6-5 with TRBJ2-1; 9 positions agree with TRBD2. V was clipped by 6 bases and J by 1 base; unmatched bases: 4. The CDR3 is made up of 15 amino acids. Germline V lookup: CDR1 MNHEY, CDR2 SVGAGI. Written as DNA, the CDR3 is TGTGCCAGCAGCCTAGCGGGATATTCCTACAATGAGCAGTTCTTC. This codes for CASSLAGYSYNEQFF.

V and J are TRBV2 and TRBJ2-1, with 10 nucleotides matching TRBD2. The CDR3 is made up of 14 amino acids. CDR1 and CDR2 (germline): SNHLY, FYNNEI. Trimming removed 8 bases from V and 3 bases from J; junction bases left unmatched: 4. The CDR3 coding sequence is TGTGCCAGCCTTAGCGGGGGGAACTACAATGAGCAGTTCTTC. Its protein product is CASLSGGNYNEQFF.

V is TRBV30 and J is TRBJ1-4, with 7 bases identical to TRBD1. The CDR3 totals 18 residues. CDR1 GTSNPN and CDR2 SVGIG come from the germline V gene (reference sequence). Losses at the gene ends were 0 bases for V and 3 bases for J; bases not matched to a gene: 13. The CDR3: CAWSVYDGQAAPNEKLFF. The CDR3 DNA reads as TGTGCCTGGAGTGTCTATGATGGACAGGCGGCCCCTAATGAAAAACTGTTTTTT. The full variable domain, with the rest looked up from reference TRBV30 and TRBJ1-4, is SQTIHQWPATLVQPVGSPLSLECTVEGTSNPNLYWYRQAAGRGLQLLFYSVGIGQISSEVPQNLSASRPQDRQFILSSKKLLLSDSGFYLCAWSVYDGQAAPNEKLFFGSGTQLSVL.

The genes are TRBV19 and TRBJ1-5, with 10 nucleotides matching TRBD1. J lost 4 bases, V lost 9 bases, and 21 bases had no gene match. The CDR3 contains 19 residues. Germline CDR1 reads LNHDA; CDR2 reads SQIVND (reference sequence). The CDR3 protein is CARGPDRGLRGVRNQPQHF. CDR3 bases: TGTGCCAGGGGCCCCGACAGGGGGCTTCGGGGGGTTCGGAATCAGCCCCAGCATTTT.

This chain connects TRBV2 to TRBJ2-3; perhaps TRBD2 as D (7 bases). V lost 6 bases, J lost 5 bases, and 15 bases lay in between. The germline CDR1 and CDR2 sequences are SNHLY and FYNNEI. This CDR3 has 14 amino acids. The CDR3 protein is CASSGLGGRDTQYF. The CDR3 DNA sequence: TGTGCCAGCAGCGGGTTGGGGGGGCGAGATACGCAGTATTTT. The full variable domain, its missing parts supplied by reference TRBV2 and TRBJ2-3, is EPEVTQTPSHQVTQMGQEVILRCVPISNHLYFYWYRQILGQKVEFLVSFYNNEISEKSEIFDDQFSVERPDGSNFTLKIRSTKLEDSAMYFCASSGLGGRDTQYFGPGTRLTVL.

The rearrangement joins TRBV10-3 to TRBJ2-5; 10 nucleotides line up with TRBD2. This CDR3 region has 15 residues. V trimming: 5 bases; J trimming: 0 bases; junction bases outside the gene matches: 3. CDR1 and CDR2 (germline): ENHRY, SYGVKD. CDR3 loop: CAISQLAGYQETQYF. DNA of the CDR3: TGTGCCATCAGTCAACTAGCGGGGTACCAAGAGACCCAGTACTTC.

The chain uses TRBV9 and TRBJ2-7; 7 nucleotides agree with TRBD1. CDR1 is SGDLS and CDR2 is YYNGEE in the germline V gene. CDR3 length equals 15 residues. Trimming removed 0 bases from V and 4 bases from J; junction bases left unmatched: 7. Written as DNA, the CDR3 is TGTGCCAGCAGCGTAGCCGGGACAGCCCGATACGAGCAGTACTTC. As protein: CASSVAGTARYEQYF.